This TCR beta chain was captured in a study of CD8+CD57+ T cells in acquired aplastic anemia. As for the study in general: Across the sorted CD4+ and CD8+ cells, DNA amounts averaged 3.2 ug. Study-level points and caveats: Patients shared some 30 CD8+ CDR3 sequences with controls. Controls and patients did not differ significantly in CD8+ Simpson's diversity.

CDR3 and TCR beta VDJ profiling relied on a genomic DNA template. One entry per CDR3 protein, called by TCRdb with MiXCR from the reads. The data hold about 160,000 distinct CDR3 sequences, with 40% to 50% observed a single time. Previously, flow cytometry had revealed CD8+CD57+ cell expansion in the patients chosen for sequencing. Patient blood was sampled before any therapy had been received. At least ten counts were recorded for this clonotype. The antigen is undetermined. Germline assignment: CDR1 SQVTM and CDR2 ANQGSEA. V was cut by 6 bases and J by 4 bases, with 21 bases left in between. The CDR3 contains 15 residues.

This chain uses TRBV29-1 with TRBJ1-2; possible D gene TRBD1, 5 bases. The source is a human donor with aplastic anemia. The sample taken for sequencing was sorted CD4+, CD8+, or CD8+CD57+ T cells (not recorded which) from PBMCs. The CDR3 is CSVRDSPWSTYGYTF. CDR3 DNA: TGCAGCGTCCGGGACTCCCCCTGGAGTACCTATGGCTACACCTTC.